This T cell receptor beta chain was documented in a study of T-cell memory formation after mild COVID-19. Background on the study: Each donor largely had its own TCR clusters.

TCRdb independently ran MiXCR on the 5' RACE reads; one entry per CDR3 protein. The sample carries 350,000 to 500,000 distinct CDR3 sequences, 15% to 20% recorded once. Germline V CDR1 and CDR2: SGHVS, FNYEAQ. The germline V and J ends were trimmed by 8 bases and 7 bases, with 20 bases remaining between them. The CDR3 loop spans 14 amino acids. A word on this clonotype: Antigen unknown.

Study-wide points: Confirmation of SARS-CoV-2 specificity was lacking for second-wave clones peaking day 37. A subset of responding clones appeared in pre-infection memory, suggesting cross-reactive memory joined.

The sequenced material came from PBMCs or a T cell subset sorted from them (not recorded which). V gene TRBV7-6 combines with J gene TRBJ2-5, with D tentatively TRBD2 (6 bases). The receptor was isolated from an adult woman who had mild COVID-19 (a few samples of this study predate the infection). Cell type and time point are not known. The CDR3 DNA reads TGTGCCAGCGCCTTGGTGGGGGGAACGGGGACCCAGTACTTC. It encodes CASALVGGTGTQYF.